There are a few counts of the clone carrying this TCR beta chain. Its target is not known. MiXCR, run by TCRdb on the 5' RACE reads, gives a single entry per CDR3 protein. The top ten clones hold 12% of a sample with more than 450,000 distinct CDR3 sequences, more than 15% of them seen once. CDR1 and CDR2 (germline): SGHRS, YFSETQ. The CDR3 has 15 amino acids. Between the trimmed V and J ends, which lost 0 bases and 3 bases, there was a span of 10 bases. This sample is part of a study of T-cell memory formation after mild COVID-19. Study as a whole: Each donor largely had its own TCR clusters.

Points from the study as a whole: From day 15 to 85, contracting clones were balanced between CD4 and CD8, whereas later expanders leaned toward CD4+. Memory cells collected pre-infection included some clones that later responded, suggesting cross-reactive memory joined.

Sequencing input: PBMCs or a T cell subset sorted from them (not recorded which). This TCR derives from an adult woman who had mild COVID-19 (a few samples of this study predate the infection). Cell type and time point are not known. This chain joins TRBV5-1 and TRBJ2-1; D is ambiguous. CDR3 sequence (DNA): TGCGCCAGCAGCTTGGCCTTGGCAGTCTACAATGAGCAGTTCTTC. Translating it yields CASSLALAVYNEQFF.